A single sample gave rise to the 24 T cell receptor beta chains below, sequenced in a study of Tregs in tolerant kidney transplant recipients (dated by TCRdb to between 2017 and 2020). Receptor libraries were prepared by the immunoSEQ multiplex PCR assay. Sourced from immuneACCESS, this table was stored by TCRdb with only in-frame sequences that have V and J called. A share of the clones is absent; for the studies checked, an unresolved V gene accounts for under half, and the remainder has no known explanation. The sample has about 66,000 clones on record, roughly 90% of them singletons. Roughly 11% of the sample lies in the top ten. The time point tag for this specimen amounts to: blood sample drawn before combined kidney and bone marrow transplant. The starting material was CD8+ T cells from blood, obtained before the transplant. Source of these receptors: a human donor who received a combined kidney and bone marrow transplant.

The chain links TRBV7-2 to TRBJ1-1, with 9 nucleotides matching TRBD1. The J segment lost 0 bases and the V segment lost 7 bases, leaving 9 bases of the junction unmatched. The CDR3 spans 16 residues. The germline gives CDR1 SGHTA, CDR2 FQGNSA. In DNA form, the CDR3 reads TGTGCCAGCACCAGACAGGGGGTACCCATGAACACTGAAGCTTTCTTT. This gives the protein CASTRQGVPMNTEAFF.

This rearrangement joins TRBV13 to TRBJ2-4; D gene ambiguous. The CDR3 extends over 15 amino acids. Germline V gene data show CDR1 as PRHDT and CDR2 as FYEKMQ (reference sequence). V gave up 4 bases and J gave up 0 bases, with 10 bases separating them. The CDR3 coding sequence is TGTGCCAGCAGCTCCCGCAGACTAGCCAAAAACATTCAGTACTTC. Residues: CASSSRRLAKNIQYF.

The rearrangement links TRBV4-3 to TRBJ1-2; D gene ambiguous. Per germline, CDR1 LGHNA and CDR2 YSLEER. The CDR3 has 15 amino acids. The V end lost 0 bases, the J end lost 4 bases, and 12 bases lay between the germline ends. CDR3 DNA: TGCGCCAGCAGCCAAGATTCCACGGTTGGCTATGGCTACACCTTC. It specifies CASSQDSTVGYGYTF.

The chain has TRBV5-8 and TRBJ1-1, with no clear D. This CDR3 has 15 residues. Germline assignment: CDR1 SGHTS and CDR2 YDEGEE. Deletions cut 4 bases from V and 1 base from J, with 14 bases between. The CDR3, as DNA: TGTGCCAGCAGCGGGGTGGAGGAGGGGAACACTGAAGCTTTCTTT. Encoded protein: CASSGVEEGNTEAFF.

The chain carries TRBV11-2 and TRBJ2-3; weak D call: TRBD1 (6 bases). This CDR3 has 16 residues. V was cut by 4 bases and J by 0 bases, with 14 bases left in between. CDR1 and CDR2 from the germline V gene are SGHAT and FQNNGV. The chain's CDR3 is CASSYGTHFSTDTQYF. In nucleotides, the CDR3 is TGTGCCAGCAGCTACGGGACACACTTTAGCACAGATACGCAGTATTTT.

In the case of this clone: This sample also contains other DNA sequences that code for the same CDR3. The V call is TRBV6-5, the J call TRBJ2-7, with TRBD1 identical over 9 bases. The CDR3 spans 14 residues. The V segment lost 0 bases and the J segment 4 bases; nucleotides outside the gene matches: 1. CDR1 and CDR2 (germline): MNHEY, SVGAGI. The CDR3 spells CASSYSTGGYEQYF. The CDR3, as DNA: TGTGCCAGCAGTTACTCGACAGGGGGGTACGAGCAGTACTTC.

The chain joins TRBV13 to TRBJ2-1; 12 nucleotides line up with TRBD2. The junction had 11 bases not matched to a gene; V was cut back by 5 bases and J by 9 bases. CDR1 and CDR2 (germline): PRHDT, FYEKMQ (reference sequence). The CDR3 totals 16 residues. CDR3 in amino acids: CASSTPPSGGAVEQFF. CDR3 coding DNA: TGTGCCAGCAGCACCCCCCCTAGCGGGGGGGCGGTTGAGCAGTTCTTC.

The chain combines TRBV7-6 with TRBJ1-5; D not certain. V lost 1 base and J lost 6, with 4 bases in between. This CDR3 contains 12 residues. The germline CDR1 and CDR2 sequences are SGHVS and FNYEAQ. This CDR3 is CASSLGGQPQHF. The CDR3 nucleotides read TGTGCCAGCAGCTTAGGCGGTCAGCCCCAGCATTTT.

The CDR3 region has the DNA TGCAGCGTTGACAGGGGGCCTAACTATGGCTACACCTTC. Protein sequence: CSVDRGPNYGYTF. The chain is built from TRBV29-1 and TRBJ1-2, with TRBD1 matching 8 bases. The length of the CDR3 is 13 residues. Germline-derived CDR1 and CDR2 are SQVTM and ANQGSEA. Germline trimming cut 3 bases from V and 0 bases from J; bases unmatched to any gene: 0. The full variable domain, rest sourced from reference TRBV29-1 and TRBJ1-2, is SAVISQKPSRDICQRGTSLTIQCQVDSQVTMMFWYRQQPGQSLTLIATANQGSEATYESGFVIDKFPISRPNLTFSTLTVSNMSPEDSSIYLCSVDRGPNYGYTFGSGTRLTVV.

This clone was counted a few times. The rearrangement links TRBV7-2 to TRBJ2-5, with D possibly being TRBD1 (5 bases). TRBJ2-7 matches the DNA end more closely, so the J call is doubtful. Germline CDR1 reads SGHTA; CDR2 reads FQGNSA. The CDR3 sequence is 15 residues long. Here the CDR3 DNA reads TGTGCCAGCAGCTTGGGGCGAACCCCCTCCTACGAGCAGTACTTC. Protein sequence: CASSLGRTPSYEQYF.

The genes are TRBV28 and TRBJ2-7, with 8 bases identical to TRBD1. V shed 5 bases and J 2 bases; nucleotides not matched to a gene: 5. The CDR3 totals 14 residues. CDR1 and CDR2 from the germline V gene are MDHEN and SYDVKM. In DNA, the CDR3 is TGTGCCAGCAGTGGACAGGGTGACGCCTACGAGCAGTACTTC. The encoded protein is CASSGQGDAYEQYF. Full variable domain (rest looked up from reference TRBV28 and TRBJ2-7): DVKVTQSSRYLVKRTGEKVFLECVQDMDHENMFWYRQDPGLGLRLIYFSYDVKMKEKGDIPEGYSVSREKKERFSLILESASTNQTSMYLCASSGQGDAYEQYFGPGTRLTVT.

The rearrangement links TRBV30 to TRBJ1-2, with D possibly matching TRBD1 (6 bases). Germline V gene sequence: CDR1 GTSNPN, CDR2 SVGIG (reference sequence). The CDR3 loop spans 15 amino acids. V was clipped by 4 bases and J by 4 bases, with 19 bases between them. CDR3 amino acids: CAWTPTGGTSYGYTF. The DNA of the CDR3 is TGTGCCTGGACCCCGACGGGAGGGACAAGCTATGGCTACACCTTC.

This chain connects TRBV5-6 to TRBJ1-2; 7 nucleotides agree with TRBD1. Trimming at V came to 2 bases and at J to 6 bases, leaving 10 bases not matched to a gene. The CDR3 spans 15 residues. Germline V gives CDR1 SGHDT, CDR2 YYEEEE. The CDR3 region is CASSFRGDRVNGYTF. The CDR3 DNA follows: TGTGCCAGCAGCTTTAGGGGCGACAGGGTAAATGGCTACACCTTC.

This CDR3 is CSVEEVAAGEDTQYF. CDR3 sequence (DNA): TGCAGCGTTGAAGAAGTAGCGGCGGGGGAAGATACGCAGTATTTT. The chain employs TRBV29-1 and TRBJ2-3, with 7 bases that match TRBD2. Trimming cost V 0 bases and J 5 bases; bases outside gene matches: 8. The CDR3 covers 15 residues. CDR1 is SQVTM, CDR2 ANQGSEA, per germline.

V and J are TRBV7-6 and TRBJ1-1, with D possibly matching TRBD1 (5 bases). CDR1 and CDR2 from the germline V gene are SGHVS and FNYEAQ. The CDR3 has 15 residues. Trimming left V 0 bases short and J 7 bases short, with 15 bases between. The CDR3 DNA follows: TGTGCCAGCAGCTTAGCGGCAGGGCTCTATGATGAAGCTTTCTTT. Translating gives CASSLAAGLYDEAFF.

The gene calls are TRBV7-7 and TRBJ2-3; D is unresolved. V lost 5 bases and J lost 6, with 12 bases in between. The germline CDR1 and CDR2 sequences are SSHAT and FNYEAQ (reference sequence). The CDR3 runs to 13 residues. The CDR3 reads CASSVSAGDTQYF. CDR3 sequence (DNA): TGTGCCAGCAGCGTCAGTGCCGGGGATACGCAGTATTTT.

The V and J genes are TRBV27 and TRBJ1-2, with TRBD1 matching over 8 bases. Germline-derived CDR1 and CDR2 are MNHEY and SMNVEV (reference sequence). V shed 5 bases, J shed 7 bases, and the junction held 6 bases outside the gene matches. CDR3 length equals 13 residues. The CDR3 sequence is CASSPGQVLGYTF. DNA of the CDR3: TGTGCCAGCAGTCCGGGACAGGTTCTTGGCTACACCTTC.

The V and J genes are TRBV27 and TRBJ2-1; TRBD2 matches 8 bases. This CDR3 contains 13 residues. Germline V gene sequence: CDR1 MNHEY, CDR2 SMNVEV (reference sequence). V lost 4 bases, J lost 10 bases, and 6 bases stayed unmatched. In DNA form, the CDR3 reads TGTGCCAGCAGTTCAACGGGAGGGAGAGAGCAGTTCTTC. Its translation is CASSSTGGREQFF.

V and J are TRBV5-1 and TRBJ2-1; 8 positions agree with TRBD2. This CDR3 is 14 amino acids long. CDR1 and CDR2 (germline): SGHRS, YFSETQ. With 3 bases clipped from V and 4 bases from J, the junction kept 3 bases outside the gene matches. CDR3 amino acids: CASSSSSGYNEQFF. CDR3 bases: TGCGCCAGCAGCTCATCTAGCGGGTACAATGAGCAGTTCTTC.

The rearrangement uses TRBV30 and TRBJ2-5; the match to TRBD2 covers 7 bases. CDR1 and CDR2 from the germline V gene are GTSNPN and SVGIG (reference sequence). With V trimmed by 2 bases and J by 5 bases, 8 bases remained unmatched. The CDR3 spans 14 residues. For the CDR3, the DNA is TGTGCCTGGAGTCAGGAGGGGCGGGAGGAGACCCAGTACTTC. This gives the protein CAWSQEGREETQYF.

The CDR3 DNA reads TGTGCCAGTAGTTTACTGGGACTAGCGATCAATGAGCAGTTCTTC. Amino acid sequence: CASSLLGLAINEQFF. V usage is TRBV19 and J usage is TRBJ2-1; 10 bases align to TRBD2. V shed 5 bases and J 6 bases; nucleotides not matched to a gene: 7. CDR1 LNHDA and CDR2 SQIVND come from the germline V gene (reference sequence). This CDR3 region has 15 residues.

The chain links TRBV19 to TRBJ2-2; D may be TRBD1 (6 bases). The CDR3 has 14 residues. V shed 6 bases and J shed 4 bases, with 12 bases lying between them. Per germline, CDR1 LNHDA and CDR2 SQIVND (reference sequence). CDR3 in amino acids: CASSWAGATGELFF. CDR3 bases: TGTGCCAGTAGCTGGGCAGGGGCCACCGGGGAGCTGTTTTTT.

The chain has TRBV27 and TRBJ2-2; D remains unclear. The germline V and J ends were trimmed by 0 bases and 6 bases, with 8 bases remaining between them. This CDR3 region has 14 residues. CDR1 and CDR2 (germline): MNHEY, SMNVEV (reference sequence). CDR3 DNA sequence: TGTGCCAGCAGTTTATCGCTAAAACCCGGGGAGCTGTTTTTT. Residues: CASSLSLKPGELFF.

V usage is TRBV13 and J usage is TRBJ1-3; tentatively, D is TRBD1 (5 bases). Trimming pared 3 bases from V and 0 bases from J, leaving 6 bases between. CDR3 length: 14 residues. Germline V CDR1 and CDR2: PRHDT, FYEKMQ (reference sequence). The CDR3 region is CASSLTVSGNTIYF. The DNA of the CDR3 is TGTGCCAGCAGCTTGACAGTCTCTGGAAACACCATATATTTT.